These 26 T cell receptor beta chains came from one sample sequenced in a study of CD8 T cells in ankylosing spondylitis. TCRdb redid the calling of the 5' RACE reads with MiXCR, one entry per CDR3 protein. The top ten clones hold roughly 9.5% of a sample with 250,000 to 400,000 distinct CDR3 sequences, approximately 10% of them seen once. The sequenced sample was blood, either unsorted or a sorted T cell fraction (not recorded which). These TCRs come from a female donor with ankylosing spondylitis or in good health (not recorded which).

In its sample, this clonotype was seen a few times. The gene calls are TRBV7-2 and TRBJ1-3, with TRBD1 matching 9 bases. Germline V gene sequence: CDR1 SGHTA, CDR2 FQGNSA. The trim removed 3 bases at V and 5 bases at J, leaving 5 bases unmatched. The CDR3 has 15 residues. Written as DNA, the CDR3 is TGTGCCAGCAGCTTCCGGACAGGGGACCGAAACACCATATATTTT. This gives the protein CASSFRTGDRNTIYF. The whole variable domain, filled in from reference TRBV7-2 and TRBJ1-3, reads GAGVSQSPSNKVTEKGKDVELRCDPISGHTALYWYRQSLGQGLEFLIYFQGNSAPDKSGLPSDRFSAERTGGSVSTLTIQRTQQEDSAVYLCASSFRTGDRNTIYFGEGSWLTVV.

This clonotype was seen ten or more times. The V and J genes are TRBV25-1 and TRBJ1-4; D may be TRBD1 (5 bases). The V end was cut by 6 bases, the J end by 1 base, with 9 bases between. CDR1 is MGHDK, CDR2 SYGVNS, per germline. The CDR3 runs to 14 residues. The CDR3 loop is CASRRDGTNEKLFF. CDR3 DNA sequence: TGTGCCAGCAGAAGGGACGGAACTAATGAAAAACTGTTTTTT.

The chain has TRBV20-1 and TRBJ1-5; no reliable D call. Per germline, CDR1 DFQATT and CDR2 SNEGSKA (reference sequence). The CDR3 is made up of 20 amino acids. V lost 6 bases to trimming and J lost 2 bases, with 32 bases between them. The CDR3 nucleotides are TGCAGTGCCGACGGAAGTCGTCAATCGGGGTCTGCTGATGGCAATCAGCCCCAGCATTTT. Protein sequence: CSADGSRQSGSADGNQPQHF.

Many counts were recorded for this clonotype. The V gene is TRBV7-9, the J gene TRBJ1-6; D uncertain. V was pared by 1 base and J by 6 bases, with 10 bases between. This CDR3 spans 15 amino acids. Germline values: CDR1 SEHNR, CDR2 FQNEAQ (reference sequence). CDR3 bases: TGTGCCAGCAGCTTAGGCTCGGGGAGTAATTCACCCCTCCACTTT. This codes for CASSLGSGSNSPLHF.

This clonotype was seen at least ten times. This sequence joins TRBV9 and TRBJ2-4, with TRBD1 as a possible D gene (7 bases). The CDR3 extends over 15 amino acids. Trimming cost V 4 bases and J 4 bases, with 15 bases left between them. CDR1 SGDLS and CDR2 YYNGEE come from the germline V gene. The CDR3 loop reads CASSLGAGGKNIQYF. The DNA for the CDR3 is TGTGCCAGCAGCCTGGGTGCAGGGGGGAAAAACATTCAGTACTTC. Complete variable domain (other parts from reference TRBV9 and TRBJ2-4): DSGVTQTPKHLITATGQRVTLRCSPRSGDLSVYWYQQSLDQGLQFLIQYYNGEERAKGNILERFSAQQFPDLHSELNLSSLELGDSALYFCASSLGAGGKNIQYFGAGTRLSVL.

Ten or more counts support this clonotype. J is TRBJ2-7 and V is TRBV5-1, with TRBD2 matching over 13 bases. Looked up from germline, CDR1 is SGHRS and CDR2 is YFSETQ. V was pared by 4 bases and J by 4 bases, with 8 bases of the junction left unmatched. The CDR3 length is 16 residues. DNA of the CDR3: TGCGCCAGCAGCCGAGGACTAGCGGGAGAAGTGTACGAGCAGTACTTC. This translates into CASSRGLAGEVYEQYF.

This clonotype was recorded many times. The chain recombines TRBV7-9 with TRBJ1-1, with no clear D. The germline V gene has CDR1 SEHNR and CDR2 FQNEAQ (reference sequence). The CDR3 extends over 14 amino acids. The V end was cut by 8 bases, the J end by 0 bases, with 13 bases between. The CDR3: CASGEGSLNTEAFF. CDR3 sequence (DNA): TGTGCCAGCGGTGAAGGGTCCCTGAACACTGAAGCTTTCTTT.

This clonotype was observed many times. CDR3 sequence (DNA): TGCAGTGCTAGAGATGGTAGCCCGAACACTGAAGCTTTCTTT. Its translation: CSARDGSPNTEAFF. The chain links TRBV20-1 to TRBJ1-1, with D unresolved. This CDR3 is 14 amino acids long. V lost 0 bases and J 1 base, leaving 9 bases between the germline ends. Per germline, CDR1 DFQATT and CDR2 SNEGSKA (reference sequence).

CDR3 residues: CASSRQGEDNGYTF. In DNA form, the CDR3 reads TGTGCCAGCAGCAGACAGGGTGAAGACAATGGCTACACCTTC. The chain employs TRBV7-9 and TRBJ1-2; 7 positions agree with TRBD1. After removal of 5 bases from V and 6 bases from J, the junction contained 9 bases not matched to a gene. The CDR3 extends over 14 amino acids. Germline assignment: CDR1 SEHNR and CDR2 FQNEAQ (reference sequence).

The chain has TRBV5-1 and TRBJ1-5, with D uncertain. Germline CDR1 is SGHRS and CDR2 is YFSETQ. The CDR3 spans 18 residues. V lost 4 bases to trimming and J lost 0 bases, with 20 bases between them. The CDR3 nucleotides are TGCGCCAGCAGCCGACGAGATCTAGTGCAGGATAGCAATCAGCCCCAGCATTTT. It is translated as CASSRRDLVQDSNQPQHF.

This chain joins TRBV5-6 and TRBJ2-7, with 8 nucleotides matching TRBD1. This CDR3 is built from 14 residues. From germline, CDR1 is SGHDT and CDR2 YYEEEE. V shed 5 bases, J shed 3 bases, and the junction held 7 bases outside the gene matches. DNA of the CDR3: TGTGCCAGCAGGGGGACAGGTGGTAGCTACGAGCAGTACTTC. Its protein is CASRGTGGSYEQYF.

This clonotype has at least ten counts. CDR3 amino acids: CSARDTYPPQPQHF. For the CDR3, the DNA is TGCAGTGCTAGAGATACATATCCCCCTCAGCCCCAGCATTTT. V usage is TRBV20-1 and J usage is TRBJ1-5; D unresolved. V lost 0 bases, J lost 6 bases, and 12 bases lay in between. The CDR3 spans 14 residues. Germline lookup yields CDR1 DFQATT and CDR2 SNEGSKA (reference sequence).

This clonotype appeared many times. The CDR3 coding sequence is TGTGCCAGCTCCCGGCGTGTCAGCAATGGCGATACGCAGTATTTT. It is translated as CASSRRVSNGDTQYF. The chain recombines TRBV12-3 or TRBV12-4 with TRBJ2-3; no firm D call. Trimming pared 8 bases from V and 6 bases from J, leaving 21 bases between. The CDR3 consists of 15 residues.

This clonotype was detected many times. The V and J genes are TRBV19 and TRBJ2-7; D possibly uses TRBD1 or TRBD2 (5 bases each). Germline V CDR1 and CDR2: LNHDA, SQIVND (reference sequence). The CDR3 has 14 amino acids. The V end lost 5 bases, the J end lost 2 bases, and 13 bases lay between the germline ends. CDR3 sequence (DNA): TGTGCCAGTAGTGCCGGGACGTTCGCCTACGAGCAGTACTTC. Translation gives CASSAGTFAYEQYF.

This clonotype was seen ten or more times. V usage is TRBV30 and J usage is TRBJ2-2; D is unclear. This CDR3 has 14 residues. V dropped 4 bases and J dropped 2 bases, with 11 bases sitting between them. From germline, CDR1 is GTSNPN and CDR2 SVGIG (reference sequence). The CDR3, as DNA: TGTGCCTGGAATTTACGCGGAAACACCGGGGAGCTGTTTTTT. Translation: CAWNLRGNTGELFF.

This clonotype was seen many times. The rearrangement uses TRBV2 and TRBJ2-3; TRBD2 matches at 7 bases. Germline CDR1 is SNHLY and CDR2 is FYNNEI. J was trimmed by 3 bases and V by 1 base; bases with no gene match: 7. The CDR3 has 16 amino acids. The chain's CDR3 is CASSEVSGRKTDTQYF. DNA of the CDR3: TGTGCCAGCAGTGAAGTTAGCGGGCGCAAAACAGATACGCAGTATTTT. Full variable domain (rest looked up from reference TRBV2 and TRBJ2-3): EPEVTQTPSHQVTQMGQEVILRCVPISNHLYFYWYRQILGQKVEFLVSFYNNEISEKSEIFDDQFSVERPDGSNFTLKIRSTKLEDSAMYFCASSEVSGRKTDTQYFGPGTRLTVL.

This clonotype was observed many times. V usage is TRBV29-1 and J usage is TRBJ2-1; possible D gene TRBD1, 8 bases. V gave up 1 base and J gave up 0 bases, with 13 bases separating them. Germline V gene lookup returns CDR1 SQVTM and CDR2 ANQGSEA. This CDR3 comprises 16 residues. The CDR3, as DNA: TGCAGCGTTGAAGCAGGGGGCGGGAGCTCCTACAATGAGCAGTTCTTC. Translation: CSVEAGGGSSYNEQFF.

This clonotype was recorded at least ten times. The chain combines TRBV2 with TRBJ1-1; D gene unclear. The CDR3 contains 12 residues. CDR1 is SNHLY, CDR2 FYNNEI, per germline. The V end lost 8 bases, the J end lost 2 bases, and 9 bases lay between the germline ends. The CDR3 nucleotides read TGTGCCAGCGTCCGGAAAAACACTGAAGCTTTCTTT. This encodes CASVRKNTEAFF.

Note on this clonotype: This may come from a read error, since a much larger clone is one base off. In DNA form, the CDR3 reads TGCAGTGCTGGCGGGGGAAGTACCGGGGAGCTGTTTTTT. Residues: CSAGGGSTGELFF. The V gene is TRBV20-1, the J gene TRBJ2-2; 7 bases map to TRBD2. From germline, CDR1 is DFQATT and CDR2 SNEGSKA (reference sequence). The length of the CDR3 is 13 residues. J was trimmed by 5 bases and V by 5 bases; bases with no gene match: 5.

This clonotype showed up many times. The chain uses TRBV12-3 or TRBV12-4 and TRBJ2-1; TRBD2 aligns across 10 bases. Germline trimming cut 5 bases from V and 8 bases from J; bases unmatched to any gene: 6. This CDR3 contains 14 residues. CDR3 in DNA: TGTGCCAGCAGTCTCAGCGGGGGGGCCGATGAGCAGTTCTTC. Its translation: CASSLSGGADEQFF.

This clonotype was found many times. The chain carries TRBV7-2 and TRBJ2-7, with 7 bases matching TRBD1. The CDR3 sequence is 14 residues long. Germline V CDR1 and CDR2: SGHTA, FQGNSA. The ends lost 6 bases at V and 5 bases at J; junction bases unmatched: 10. The chain's CDR3 is CASSYRQGINEQYF. DNA for the CDR3: TGTGCCAGCAGTTATCGACAGGGCATCAACGAGCAGTACTTC.

This clonotype has just a few counts. The J gene is TRBJ2-1, the V gene TRBV20-1; TRBD2 agrees at 11 bases. The CDR3 sequence is 19 residues long. Germline trimming cut 0 bases from V and 0 bases from J; bases unmatched to any gene: 10. Germline V gives CDR1 DFQATT, CDR2 SNEGSKA (reference sequence). Here the CDR3 DNA reads TGCAGTGCTAGAGAACTAGCGGGAGCGAGGGGGAGCTCCTACAATGAGCAGTTCTTC. Its protein product is CSARELAGARGSSYNEQFF.

This clonotype was detected many times. The rearrangement uses TRBV10-3 and TRBJ2-7; 7 bases map to TRBD1. Germline V gives CDR1 ENHRY, CDR2 SYGVKD. CDR3 length: 15 amino acids. The junction had 8 bases not matched to a gene; V was cut back by 2 bases and J by 4 bases. The CDR3 DNA reads as TGTGCCATCAGTGAGACTGGAGGCAGGGGGTACGAGCAGTACTTC. It codes for CAISETGGRGYEQYF.

This clonotype came up many times. The chain carries TRBV18 and TRBJ2-3; D gene ambiguous. The germline gives CDR1 KGHSH, CDR2 LQKENI. With 4 bases removed from V and 2 bases from J, the gap between germline ends came to 13 bases. CDR3 length: 15 residues. CDR3 sequence reads: CASSQRKGDTDTQYF. In nucleotides, the CDR3 is TGTGCCAGCTCACAGCGCAAGGGCGACACAGATACGCAGTATTTT.

This clonotype was picked up many times. The chain employs TRBV6-2 or TRBV6-3 and TRBJ2-3, with unresolved D. This CDR3 region has 17 residues. Trimming shortened V by 4 bases and J by 2 bases, and 19 bases separated the two germline ends. Germline V gene data show CDR1 as MNHEY and CDR2 as SVGEGT. DNA for the CDR3: TGTGCCAGCAGTTTCGTGGGTAACTCGATTGCCACAGATACGCAGTATTTT. Amino acids: CASSFVGNSIATDTQYF.

This clonotype was seen repeatedly, ten times or more. The gene calls are TRBV20-1 and TRBJ2-6; possibly TRBD1 for D (6 bases). Germline V gene sequence: CDR1 DFQATT, CDR2 SNEGSKA (reference sequence). V lost 6 bases and J 2 bases, leaving 14 bases between the germline ends. The CDR3 runs to 15 residues. CDR3 amino acids: CSAIRGGTGANVLTF. DNA of the CDR3: TGCAGTGCCATAAGAGGGGGAACTGGGGCCAACGTCCTGACTTTC.